This TCR beta chain stems from a study of CD8 T cells in ankylosing spondylitis (dated 2017 in TCRdb). Concerning the study at large: The study profiled T cell receptor beta repertoires in healthy donors and ankylosing spondylitis patients to find disease-linked TCR variants. The full study cohort was made up of approximately 27 ankylosing spondylitis patients and fewer than 120 healthy donors. Peripheral blood samples were taken, and synovial fluid was additionally collected from ankylosing spondylitis patients.

The germline V gene gives CDR1 as MNHNS and CDR2 as SASEGT. V lost 6 bases and J lost 13 bases, and the count of bases not matched to a germline gene is 13. From cysteine to phenylalanine, the CDR3 is 15 amino acids long. Just the 45-base CDR3 DNA is kept, in frame starting at base 1. The sequencer listed for this sample is Illumina HiSeq 2500. Quantitative 5'-RACE with molecular barcodes was used to prepare TCR beta libraries. As for the authors' bioinformatics: To identify disease-linked TCR variants, a new computational method was used, one built on a probabilistic model of VDJ rearrangement. TCRdb reprocessing: public reads trimmed at Q25 with fastp, clones called with MiXCR, in-frame beta chains kept. Every entry covers one CDR3 protein and lists the most common genes and DNA from its rows. TCRdb assigned the V and J calls; the authors' analysis was not used. The sample table contains about 360,000 distinct CDR3 sequences; only one count was recorded for about 20% of them. The top ten clonotypes cover around 13% of the sample.

The paper's findings and limits, for the study overall: Blood from ankylosing spondylitis patients appeared to be characterized by a TCR beta motif composed of several highly homologous amino acid variants. The disease-linked clones were reported as significantly enriched in matched synovial fluid samples from ankylosing spondylitis patients. Some TCR beta motif variants had previously been reported in synovial fluid and blood of reactive arthritis patients, which suggested common disease-initiation mechanisms. In peripheral blood, the disease-linked clones were found at relatively low frequencies and had a CD8+ phenotype.

Turning to this clonotype: Its specific antigen is unknown. No base-level quality is on record; no much larger clone is a single base apart.

The TCR sequence derives from a male donor with ankylosing spondylitis or in good health (not recorded which). The sequence is built from TRBV6-1 and TRBJ2-6, with 9 junctional bases fitting TRBD1. The sample was blood, either unsorted or a sorted T cell fraction (not recorded which). The DNA sequence reads TGTGCCAGCAGCCCACAGACAGGGGGGGCCGGGGTCCTGACTTTC. Its translation is CASSPQTGGAGVLTF.